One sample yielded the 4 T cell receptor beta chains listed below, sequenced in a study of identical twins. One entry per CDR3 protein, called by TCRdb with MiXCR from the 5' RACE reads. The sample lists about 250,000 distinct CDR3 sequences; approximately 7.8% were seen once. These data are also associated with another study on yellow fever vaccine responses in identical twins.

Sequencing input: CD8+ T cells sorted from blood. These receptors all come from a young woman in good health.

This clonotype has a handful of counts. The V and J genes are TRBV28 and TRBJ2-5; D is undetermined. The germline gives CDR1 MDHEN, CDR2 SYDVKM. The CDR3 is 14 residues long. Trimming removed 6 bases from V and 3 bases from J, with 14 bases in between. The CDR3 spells CASRPPPVKETQYF. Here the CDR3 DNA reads TGTGCCAGCAGGCCCCCGCCCGTCAAAGAGACCCAGTACTTC.

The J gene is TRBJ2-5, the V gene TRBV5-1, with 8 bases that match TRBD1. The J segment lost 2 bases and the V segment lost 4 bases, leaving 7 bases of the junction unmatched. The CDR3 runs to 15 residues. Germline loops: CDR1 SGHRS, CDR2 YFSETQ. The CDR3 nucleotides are TGCGCCAGCAGCCCAGGACAGGGTAATCAAGAGACCCAGTACTTC. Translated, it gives CASSPGQGNQETQYF.

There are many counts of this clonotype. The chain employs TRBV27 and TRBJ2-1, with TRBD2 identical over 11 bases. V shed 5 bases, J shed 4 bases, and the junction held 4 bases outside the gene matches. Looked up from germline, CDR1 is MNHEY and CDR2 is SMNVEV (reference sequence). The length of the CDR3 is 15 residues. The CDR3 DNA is TGTGCCAGCAGTCACAGACTAGCGGGGTACAATGAGCAGTTCTTC. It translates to CASSHRLAGYNEQFF.

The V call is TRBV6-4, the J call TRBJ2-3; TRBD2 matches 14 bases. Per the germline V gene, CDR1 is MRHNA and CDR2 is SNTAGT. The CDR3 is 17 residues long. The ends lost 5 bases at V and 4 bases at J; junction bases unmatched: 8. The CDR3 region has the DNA TGTGCCAGCAGTCCCGGGACTAGCGGGAGTGGCGCAGATACGCAGTATTTT. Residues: CASSPGTSGSGADTQYF.